The clone carrying this TCR beta chain has just a few counts. Its antigen is unknown. Germline-derived CDR1 and CDR2 are SGHTA and FQGNSA. Trimming shortened V by 5 bases and J by 2 bases, and 13 bases separated the two germline ends. CDR3 length equals 15 residues. This specimen comes from a study of T cell repertoires in cytomegalovirus infection. Study overall: Recently described HLA-C-restricted plus well-studied HLA-B-restricted CMV epitopes were used. CMV infection plus the matching HLA type was flagged by public TCR beta signatures. Study-wide results and caveats: Accumulated public TCR beta family frequency recognized individuals carrying CMV together with the relevant HLA. Ex vivo responses were dominated by HLA-C-restricted CMV-specific TCR beta clonotypes.

TCRdb fed the reads into MiXCR, producing one record per CDR3 protein. The table shows 450,000 to 600,000 distinct CDR3 sequences, with roughly 34% occurring only once. Source: cultured PBMCs, taken from culture after CMV antigen stimulation. The sequence came from a human donor in good health (CMV status not recorded). Some clones in this sample may be carry-over from other donors' samples. The chain links TRBV7-2 to TRBJ1-3; maybe TRBD1 (6 bases). CDR3 sequence reads: CASSAIRDTGNTIYF. CDR3 DNA: TGTGCCAGCAGCGCGATCCGGGACACTGGAAACACCATATATTTT.